The 23 T cell receptor beta chains given below trace back to one sample, sequenced in a study of identifying expanded T cells in peripheral blood. Profiling relied on immunoSEQ multiplex PCR, and the TCRdb table lists in-frame clones only, not all of them. The profile covers 58,000 or so clones, with approximately 82% appearing a single time and about 20% taken by the ten largest. The sample comprised blood. The receptor set was obtained from a person aged 18 to 75 in good health.

The chain is built from TRBV19 and TRBJ2-2; 9 bases are a match to TRBD1. The CDR3 has 16 residues. The J segment lost 8 bases and the V segment lost 2 bases, leaving 9 bases of the junction unmatched. The germline CDR1 and CDR2 sequences are LNHDA and SQIVND (reference sequence). CDR3: CASSILGTGSRGELFF. In DNA, the CDR3 is TGTGCCAGTAGTATACTAGGGACAGGGTCAAGGGGGGAGCTGTTTTTT.

This clone is a singleton in its sample. CDR3 sequence (DNA): TGCGCCAGCAGCTTGGGGTTGACTAGCGGGGAACGCGCGAACACCGGGGAGCTGTTTTTT. Amino acids: CASSLGLTSGERANTGELFF. This chain connects TRBV5-1 to TRBJ2-2; TRBD2 agrees at 11 bases. The CDR3 is 20 residues long. CDR1 and CDR2 from the germline V gene are SGHRS and YFSETQ. V lost 0 bases to trimming and J lost 0 bases; unmatched junction nucleotides: 10.

The chain recombines TRBV7-9 with TRBJ2-3; D may be TRBD1 (5 bases). Trimming pared 0 bases from V and 3 bases from J, leaving 10 bases between. The germline V gene has CDR1 SEHNR and CDR2 FQNEAQ (reference sequence). CDR3 size: 15 residues. CDR3 DNA: TGTGCCAGCAGCTTAGCGATGGCAGGGACAGATACGCAGTATTTT. Its protein product is CASSLAMAGTDTQYF.

This clone was seen a handful of times. The chain links TRBV7-2 to TRBJ2-3, with 9 positions matching TRBD2. V gave up 2 bases and J gave up 3 bases; unmatched junction bases: 15. The germline V gene has CDR1 SGHTA and CDR2 FQGNSA. The CDR3 has 19 residues. Written as DNA, the CDR3 is TGTGCCAGCAGCTTAAGGGGGAGATTTAGCGGGAGTGGTACAGATACGCAGTATTTT. Amino acids: CASSLRGRFSGSGTDTQYF.

For this clone: A much bigger clone sits one base away, suggesting this may be a read error. Other DNA sequences within the sample encode an identical CDR3. V and J are TRBV5-4 and TRBJ2-7; tentatively, D is TRBD1 or TRBD2 (5 bases each). Germline CDR1 reads SGHNT; CDR2 reads YYREEE (reference sequence). The CDR3 is 13 residues long. The CDR3 nucleotides read TGTGCCAGCAGCTTGGGGGTTAGGGACGAGCAGTACTTT. This codes for CASSLGVRDEQYF.

By sample share, this clone is medium-sized. J is TRBJ2-7 and V is TRBV7-2; D unclear. CDR1 is SGHTA and CDR2 is FQGNSA in the germline V gene. This CDR3 is built from 12 residues. V lost 6 bases and J lost 2, with 8 bases in between. The CDR3 protein is CASSRRTYEQYV. The CDR3 coding sequence is TGTGCCAGCAGTCGTAGGACCTACGAGCAGTACGTC.

The V call is TRBV25-1, the J call TRBJ1-2; no clear D. The CDR3 sequence is 13 residues long. V lost 5 bases, J lost 5 bases, and 12 bases lay in between. Germline-derived CDR1 and CDR2 are MGHDK and SYGVNS. CDR3 nucleotides: TGTGCCAGCAGTTCCACAAACCGGTATGGCTACACCTTC. Protein: CASSSTNRYGYTF.

The rearrangement joins TRBV29-1 to TRBJ2-3; D might be TRBD2 (5 bases). The CDR3 is 15 residues long. The V end was cut by 4 bases, the J end by 0 bases, with 14 bases between. Germline CDR1 is SQVTM and CDR2 is ANQGSEA. As DNA, the CDR3 is TGCAGCGTTGTAGCCCCCCGAGGGAGCACAGATACGCAGTATTTT. It translates to CSVVAPRGSTDTQYF.

This clone has a handful of counts. The V call is TRBV27, the J call TRBJ1-1; 8 bases line up with TRBD1. The CDR3 sequence is 12 residues long. From germline, CDR1 is MNHEY and CDR2 SMNVEV (reference sequence). The V and J ends lost 6 bases and 11 bases, in that order; junction bases with no gene match: 8. In DNA, the CDR3 is TGTGCCAGCAGGGACAGGGTAAAAGGGGCTTTCTTT. Its translation: CASRDRVKGAFF.

This chain links TRBV15 with TRBJ2-7; 7 bases match TRBD1. Germline loops: CDR1 LNHNV, CDR2 YYDKDF (reference sequence). With V trimmed by 0 bases and J by 1 base, 15 bases remained unmatched. This CDR3 has 19 amino acids. CDR3 sequence reads: CATSREPARTGSRSYEQYV. The CDR3 DNA sequence: TGTGCCACCAGCAGAGAACCTGCTAGGACAGGTTCAAGATCCTACGAGCAGTACGTC.

The chain couples TRBV2 to TRBJ1-6, with D possibly matching TRBD1 (6 bases). V gave up 4 bases and J gave up 4 bases, with 17 bases separating them. CDR3 length equals 17 residues. Germline V gives CDR1 SNHLY, CDR2 FYNNEI. The CDR3 nucleotides are TGTGCCAGCAGTGTGGGGGCTGGTCAGTCTTATAATTCACCCCTCCACTTT. This codes for CASSVGAGQSYNSPLHF.

This clone was observed a few times. The V call is TRBV7-2, the J call TRBJ1-2; D ambiguous. Germline V gene lookup returns CDR1 SGHTA and CDR2 FQGNSA. Trimming pared 1 base from V and 7 bases from J, leaving 4 bases between. The CDR3 is 11 amino acids. The CDR3 DNA sequence: TGTGCCAGCAGCTTAGGGCCTGGCTACACCTTC. This codes for CASSLGPGYTF.

The CDR3 reads CASSPDRGIYGYTF. CDR3 DNA sequence: TGTGCCAGCAGCCCTGACAGGGGAATCTATGGCTACACCTTC. This chain joins TRBV5-4 and TRBJ1-2; 8 bases line up with TRBD1. CDR1 and CDR2 from the germline V gene are SGHNT and YYREEE (reference sequence). Trimming took 4 bases from V and 4 from J; bases not matched to a gene: 6. This CDR3 is 14 amino acids long. The full variable domain, with the rest looked up from reference TRBV5-4 and TRBJ1-2, is ETGVTQSPTHLIKTRGQQVTLRCSSQSGHNTVSWYQQALGQGPQFIFQYYREEENGRGNFPPRFSGLQFPNYSSELNVNALELDDSALYLCASSPDRGIYGYTFGSGTRLTVV.

This chain uses TRBV7-6 with TRBJ2-5; 9 bases line up with TRBD2. This CDR3 has 18 residues. Germline assignment: CDR1 SGHVS and CDR2 FNYEAQ. With V trimmed by 3 bases and J by 1 base, 12 bases remained unmatched. The CDR3 loop reads CASSLGVTAGGTQETQYF. As DNA, the CDR3 is TGTGCCAGCAGCTTGGGGGTGACGGCGGGAGGGACCCAAGAGACCCAGTACTTC.

Comments on this clone: In the same sample, other DNA sequences code for this CDR3. This chain joins TRBV9 and TRBJ2-3; maybe TRBD1 (5 bases). Germline loops: CDR1 SGDLS, CDR2 YYNGEE. The CDR3 length is 13 residues. The V gene lost 0 bases and the J gene lost 6 bases, with 8 bases spanning the gap. In DNA form, the CDR3 reads TGTGCCAGCAGCGTAGGGGGCAGGGATACGCAGTATTTT. Translation: CASSVGGRDTQYF.

V is TRBV7-2 and J is TRBJ2-3, with unresolved D. The ends were cut back, 2 bases at V and 4 bases at J, with 4 bases in the middle. Germline CDR1 reads SGHTA; CDR2 reads FQGNSA. The CDR3 is made up of 12 amino acids. CDR3 sequence (DNA): TGTGCCAGCAGCTTATACGCAGATACGCAGTATTTT. Translating it yields CASSLYADTQYF.

This clone occurred once. This sequence joins TRBV7-9 and TRBJ2-2; D uncertain. Trimming took 3 bases from V and 1 from J, leaving 3 bases between them. Germline V lookup: CDR1 SEHNR, CDR2 FQNEAQ (reference sequence). The CDR3 sequence is 13 residues long. The CDR3 region is CASSFMNTGELFF. The CDR3, as DNA: TGTGCCAGCAGCTTTATGAACACCGGGGAGCTGTTTTTT. The whole variable domain, filled in from reference TRBV7-9 and TRBJ2-2, reads DTGVSQNPRHKITKRGQNVTFRCDPISEHNRLYWYRQTLGQGPEFLTYFQNEAQLEKSRLLSDRFSAERPKGSFSTLEIQRTEQGDSAMYLCASSFMNTGELFFGEGSRLTVL.

The chain uses TRBV10-3 and TRBJ2-3; 12 bases are a match to TRBD2. This CDR3 is built from 15 residues. V dropped 8 bases and J dropped 2; count of bases not matched to a gene: 5. Looked up from germline, CDR1 is ENHRY and CDR2 is SYGVKD. The CDR3 DNA follows: TGTGCCATCTCTAGCGGGGGGGTAATCACAGATACGCAGTATTTT. This sequence encodes CAISSGGVITDTQYF.

J is TRBJ2-2 and V is TRBV9, with no clear D. V was trimmed by 0 bases and J by 4 bases, leaving 4 bases between them. The CDR3 has 13 residues. Germline-derived CDR1 and CDR2 are SGDLS and YYNGEE. The CDR3 reads CASSVGITGELFF. The CDR3 DNA sequence: TGTGCCAGCAGCGTAGGCATCACCGGGGAGCTGTTTTTT.

The chain has TRBV7-8 and TRBJ2-7; D perhaps matches TRBD1 (6 bases). Germline-derived CDR1 and CDR2 are SGHVS and FQNEAQ. The V end lost 2 bases, the J end lost 6 bases, and 23 bases lay between the germline ends. This CDR3 contains 17 residues. CDR3 nucleotides: TGTGCCAGCAGCTTAACGGCCTCAGGGGCGCGGTGGTCCGAGCAGTACTTC. Protein sequence: CASSLTASGARWSEQYF.

The V call is TRBV27, the J call TRBJ1-2; no definite D call. The CDR3 runs to 12 residues. Germline V gene lookup returns CDR1 MNHEY and CDR2 SMNVEV (reference sequence). The germline V and J ends were trimmed by 6 bases and 4 bases, with 9 bases remaining between them. The CDR3 spells CASRGSTYGYTF. As DNA, the CDR3 is TGTGCCAGCAGAGGGTCCACCTATGGCTACACCTTC.

The V call is TRBV2, the J call TRBJ1-2; D is unresolved. The germline V gene encodes CDR1 SNHLY and CDR2 FYNNEI. The CDR3 length is 15 residues. V lost 0 bases to trimming and J lost 4 bases, with 12 bases between them. For the CDR3, the DNA is TGTGCCAGCAGTGAAGCGGGGTCCTCCTCCTATGGCTACACCTTC. This encodes CASSEAGSSSYGYTF.

V usage is TRBV27 and J usage is TRBJ1-2, with TRBD1 identical over 11 bases. Trimming removed 2 bases from V and 8 bases from J; junction bases left unmatched: 4. The CDR3 has 14 amino acids. Germline V lookup: CDR1 MNHEY, CDR2 SMNVEV (reference sequence). The CDR3 reads CASSLGDRGGGYTF. The CDR3, as DNA: TGTGCCAGCAGTTTAGGGGACAGGGGGGGAGGCTACACCTTC.